The sequence of this TCR beta chain was determined in a study of blood T cell repertoires in COVID-19. To note about this clone: The same CDR3 also results from other DNA sequences found in this sample.

Original methodology: From reference gene primer amplification, estimates of nucleated cell counts were derived. Measured with immunoSEQ multiplex PCR; TCRdb has only the in-frame clones, and not every one. The V and J calls and clone size are taken from that table; D and trimming were inferred from the DNA. The sample includes roughly 130,000 clones, around 87% of them seen just once. The sample was peripheral blood. This clonotype originated in a woman aged 55 to 70 with acute or convalescent COVID-19.

CDR3 in DNA: TGTGCCAGCAGCCAGCGCGGGGGCACTGAAGCTTTCTTT. This gives the protein CASSQRGGTEAFF. The rearrangement links TRBV3-1 (or the pseudogene TRBV3-2) to TRBJ1-1; TRBD1 is a possible D gene (5 bases). Between the trimmed V and J ends, which lost 3 bases and 4 bases, there was a span of 9 bases. CDR3 size: 13 residues. CDR1 LGHDT and CDR2 YNNKEL come from the germline V gene (reference sequence).